This T cell receptor (beta chain) was profiled in a study of T cells after yellow fever vaccination. Findings of the study overall: Secondary responses were weaker yet peaked faster, day 5 versus 15. FACS-sorted repertoires could contain abundant clonotypes contaminating from the bulk population.

From the 5' RACE reads, TCRdb called clonotypes with MiXCR, one entry per CDR3 protein. This sample has about 330,000 distinct CDR3 sequences, with roughly 8.6% found just once. The sample holds many counts of this clonotype. The antigen is undetermined. The source is a man aged 18 to 30 who received the YFV17D yellow fever vaccine. Sequencing used PBMCs, obtained about 41 days after the first yellow fever vaccination.

CDR3 sequence (DNA): TGCGCCAGCAGCCGATCGGTCCAGGGAGGCGGGGAGCTGTTTTTT. It specifies CASSRSVQGGGELFF. The chain employs TRBV5-1 and TRBJ2-2; the D gene is possibly TRBD2 (6 bases). Germline loops: CDR1 SGHRS, CDR2 YFSETQ. The germline V and J ends were trimmed by 4 bases and 7 bases, with 17 bases remaining between them. CDR3 length equals 15 residues.